This record covers a single T cell receptor (beta chain). Its cognate antigen is unknown. Together with a sample-barcoded 5' primer, a J-beta primer mix was included in a second PCR lasting about 7 to 11 cycles. MiXCR, applied by TCRdb to the 5' RACE reads, yields one record per CDR3 protein. The repertoire consists of around 1,800,000 distinct CDR3 sequences, with roughly 43% occurring once and the leading ten covering 20% to 25%. This record comes from a study of blood T cells in healthy people across ages. Study findings and constraints: Among T cells, TCR beta diversity per million cells dropped roughly linearly as age rose.

The length of the CDR3 is 17 residues. In germline, CDR1 is MDHEN, CDR2 SYDVKM. The V end lost 7 bases, the J end lost 0 bases, and 20 bases lay between the germline ends. The sequenced material came from blood. The clonotype was recovered from a human donor in good health. V and J are TRBV28 and TRBJ2-3; tentative D call: TRBD1 (6 bases). The DNA of the CDR3 is TGTGCCAGCAAATTTGAAGGACAGATTTTTAGCACAGATACGCAGTATTTT. This encodes CASKFEGQIFSTDTQYF.